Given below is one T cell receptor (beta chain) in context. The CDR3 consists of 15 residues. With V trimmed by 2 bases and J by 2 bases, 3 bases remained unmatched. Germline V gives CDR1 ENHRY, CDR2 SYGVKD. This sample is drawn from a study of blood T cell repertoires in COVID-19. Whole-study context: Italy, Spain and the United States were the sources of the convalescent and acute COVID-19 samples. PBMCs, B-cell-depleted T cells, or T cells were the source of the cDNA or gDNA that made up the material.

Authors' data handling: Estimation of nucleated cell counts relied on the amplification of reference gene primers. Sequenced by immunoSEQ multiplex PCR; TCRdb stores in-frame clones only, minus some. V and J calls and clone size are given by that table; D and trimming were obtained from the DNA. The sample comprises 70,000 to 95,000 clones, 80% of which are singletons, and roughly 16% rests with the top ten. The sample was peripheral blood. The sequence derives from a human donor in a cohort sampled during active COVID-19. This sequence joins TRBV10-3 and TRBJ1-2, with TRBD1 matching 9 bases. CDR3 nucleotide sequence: TGTGCCATCAGTGAGCTCGGACAGGGGAACTATGGCTACACCTTC. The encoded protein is CAISELGQGNYGYTF.